This record covers a single T cell receptor (beta chain). Its antigen is still unknown. These data come from a study of T cells in Graves' hyperthyroidism and ophthalmopathy. The V gene's germline CDR1 is DFQATT and CDR2 SNEGSKA (reference sequence). The trim removed 3 bases at V and 4 bases at J, leaving 11 bases unmatched. The CDR3 is 16 amino acids. Overall study findings and caveats: Before onset, by a median of around six months, the model predicted ophthalmopathy. Most clonotypes that expanded in the thyroid above 0.001 also showed up in blood. A model of 13 V-J pairs discriminated ophthalmopathy from stable hyperthyroidism.

The source material, RNA transcripts, was used to amplify TCR beta CDR3 regions. HTBI primers were employed in a first-round RT-PCR of the TCR CDR3. From the multiplex PCR reads, TCRdb called clonotypes with MiXCR, one entry per CDR3 protein. Here the sample spans about 260,000 distinct CDR3 sequences, about 15% being singletons. Sequenced input: blood. The receptor was derived from a woman under 30 with Graves' ophthalmopathy. The chain recombines TRBV20-1 with TRBJ1-2; 10 positions agree with TRBD1. The CDR3 here is CSASPGQGKKLYGYTF. The CDR3 region has the DNA TGCAGTGCTAGCCCGGGACAGGGGAAAAAGCTCTATGGCTACACCTTC.